The 16 T cell receptor beta chains below come from one sample, sequenced in a study of blood T cell repertoires in COVID-19. The method was immunoSEQ multiplex PCR; TCRdb's version includes in-frame clones alone and lacks a portion of them. The sample includes roughly 300,000 clones, roughly 93% of them seen just once. The sample taken for sequencing was PBMCs or T cells enriched from blood (not recorded which). These receptors came from a woman in her thirties or forties with acute COVID-19.

This clone appeared a single time. V and J are TRBV29-1 and TRBJ1-2, with 11 bases fitting TRBD1. V lost 3 bases to trimming and J lost 6 bases; unmatched junction nucleotides: 9. This CDR3 spans 15 amino acids. CDR1 SQVTM and CDR2 ANQGSEA come from the germline V gene. CDR3 protein: CSVEGPGTGGHGYTF. CDR3 coding DNA: TGCAGCGTTGAGGGACCCGGGACAGGGGGACATGGCTACACCTTC.

The chain employs TRBV9 and TRBJ1-1; TRBD1 is a possible D gene (6 bases). This CDR3 is built from 14 residues. Trimming took off 4 bases at V and 1 base at J, with 11 bases between the two ends. CDR1 and CDR2 from the germline V gene are SGDLS and YYNGEE. The CDR3 loop is CASSLGTPNTEAFF. CDR3 bases: TGTGCCAGCAGCCTCGGGACACCGAACACTGAAGCTTTCTTT.

The gene calls are TRBV6-5 and TRBJ1-2; 7 bases line up with TRBD1. Germline V CDR1 and CDR2: MNHEY, SVGAGI. This CDR3 is built from 15 residues. After removal of 5 bases from V and 7 bases from J, the junction contained 13 bases not matched to a gene. CDR3 in DNA: TGTGCCAGCAGTCCCCCGGGACAGCTCCAGGGTGGCTACACCTTC. Protein sequence: CASSPPGQLQGGYTF.

The chain has TRBV7-2 and TRBJ1-4; 9 nucleotides align to TRBD1. The CDR3 contains 17 residues. The V gene's germline CDR1 is SGHTA and CDR2 FQGNSA. J was trimmed by 3 bases and V by 3 bases; bases with no gene match: 8. CDR3 loop: CASSLGHTGGPNEKLFF. The CDR3 DNA reads TGTGCCAGCAGCTTGGGCCACACAGGGGGCCCTAATGAAAAACTGTTTTTT.

The rearrangement joins TRBV5-5 to TRBJ2-7; 9 bases match TRBD2. Germline V gene lookup returns CDR1 SGHKS and CDR2 YYEKEE (reference sequence). After removal of 0 bases from V and 5 bases from J, the junction contained 6 bases not matched to a gene. The CDR3 has 15 amino acids. CDR3 loop: CASSLDRAGGNEQYF. The CDR3 bases are TGTGCCAGCAGCTTGGATCGAGCGGGGGGTAACGAGCAGTACTTC.

V gene TRBV7-2 combines with J gene TRBJ1-2, with a weak D call TRBD1 (6 bases). CDR1 is SGHTA and CDR2 is FQGNSA in the germline V gene. The CDR3 runs to 14 residues. V lost 3 bases and J 3 bases, leaving 11 bases between the germline ends. The CDR3 coding sequence is TGTGCCAGCAGCTTCGGGGGGCTCGACTATGGCTACACCTTC. This codes for CASSFGGLDYGYTF.

This rearrangement joins TRBV14 to TRBJ2-7; the D gene is possibly TRBD1 (6 bases). V shed 2 bases and J shed 2 bases, with 10 bases lying between them. The CDR3 runs to 14 residues. Germline values: CDR1 SGHDN, CDR2 FVKESK. CDR3 bases: TGTGCCAGCAGCCAATGGGGGCCCCCCTACGAGCAGTACTTC. Residues: CASSQWGPPYEQYF.

V is TRBV9 and J is TRBJ2-6; no reliable D call. V was clipped by 0 bases and J by 2 bases, with 9 bases between them. The CDR3 loop spans 16 amino acids. The germline V gene has CDR1 SGDLS and CDR2 YYNGEE. CDR3 sequence (DNA): TGTGCCAGCAGCGTAGATGACACGGCTGGGGCCAACGTCCTGACTTTC. This translates into CASSVDDTAGANVLTF.

This chain links TRBV27 with TRBJ2-5; TRBD2 is a possible D gene (6 bases). The germline V gene encodes CDR1 MNHEY and CDR2 SMNVEV (reference sequence). This CDR3 contains 17 residues. The V end lost 11 bases, the J end lost 0 bases, and 25 bases lay between the germline ends. The CDR3 coding sequence is TGTGCCGCCCAACTTTCCCGACTAGGCCTAAACCAAGAGACCCAGTACTTC. Translating it yields CAAQLSRLGLNQETQYF.

This CDR3 is CASSLDRDRAYEQYF. CDR3 DNA: TGTGCCAGCAGTTTGGACCGGGACAGGGCCTACGAGCAGTACTTC. The chain joins TRBV27 to TRBJ2-7; TRBD1 agrees at 9 bases. The J segment lost 2 bases and the V segment lost 3 bases, leaving 5 bases of the junction unmatched. Germline loops: CDR1 MNHEY, CDR2 SMNVEV (reference sequence). The CDR3 extends over 15 amino acids.

The chain combines TRBV7-9 with TRBJ2-1, with TRBD1 matching 8 bases. Trimming took 5 bases from V and 5 from J; bases not matched to a gene: 8. This CDR3 has 15 amino acids. The V gene's germline CDR1 is SEHNR and CDR2 FQNEAQ (reference sequence). The CDR3 spells CASSTPTGADNEQFF. The DNA for the CDR3 is TGTGCCAGCAGCACACCGACAGGGGCTGACAATGAGCAGTTCTTC.

This chain uses TRBV5-4 with TRBJ2-1, with 9 bases identical to TRBD2. V gave up 2 bases and J gave up 4 bases; unmatched junction bases: 10. The CDR3 contains 17 residues. Germline CDR1 is SGHNT and CDR2 is YYREEE (reference sequence). The CDR3 reads CASSFGGRALSYNEQFF. As DNA, the CDR3 is TGTGCCAGCAGCTTCGGCGGGAGGGCCCTTTCATACAATGAGCAGTTCTTC.

The V and J genes are TRBV4-2 and TRBJ2-2, with unresolved D. V shed 0 bases and J shed 0 bases, with 5 bases lying between them. There are 15 residues in the CDR3. Germline CDR1 and CDR2: LGHNA and YNFKEQ. This chain's CDR3 is CASSQDGTNTGELFF. CDR3 DNA sequence: TGTGCCAGCAGCCAAGACGGTACGAACACCGGGGAGCTGTTTTTT.

The CDR3, as DNA: TGTGCCAGCGGCCTCGATGGGGCAGCGCGAGAGCAGTTCTTC. It encodes CASGLDGAAREQFF. This chain links TRBV7-2 with TRBJ2-1; D possibly corresponds to TRBD1 (5 bases). Germline V gives CDR1 SGHTA, CDR2 FQGNSA. V was shortened by 8 bases and J by 10 bases, with 21 bases between the two germline ends. The CDR3 sequence is 14 residues long.

A remark on this clone: Other DNA sequences of this sample code for an identical CDR3. The rearrangement joins TRBV5-6 to TRBJ2-4; 8 bases fit TRBD1. From germline, CDR1 is SGHDT and CDR2 YYEEEE. This CDR3 has 16 amino acids. Trimming cost V 0 bases and J 1 base; bases outside gene matches: 3. CDR3 DNA: TGTGCCAGCAGCTTGGGGCAGGGGGCGGCCAAAAACATTCAGTACTTC. This sequence encodes CASSLGQGAAKNIQYF.

The chain uses TRBV7-2 and TRBJ2-3, with TRBD1 identical over 7 bases. The germline V gene has CDR1 SGHTA and CDR2 FQGNSA. Germline trimming cut 8 bases from V and 2 bases from J; bases unmatched to any gene: 10. CDR3 size: 15 residues. This chain's CDR3 is CASGTRGSITDTQYF. DNA of the CDR3: TGTGCCAGCGGTACCAGGGGGTCAATCACAGATACGCAGTATTTT.